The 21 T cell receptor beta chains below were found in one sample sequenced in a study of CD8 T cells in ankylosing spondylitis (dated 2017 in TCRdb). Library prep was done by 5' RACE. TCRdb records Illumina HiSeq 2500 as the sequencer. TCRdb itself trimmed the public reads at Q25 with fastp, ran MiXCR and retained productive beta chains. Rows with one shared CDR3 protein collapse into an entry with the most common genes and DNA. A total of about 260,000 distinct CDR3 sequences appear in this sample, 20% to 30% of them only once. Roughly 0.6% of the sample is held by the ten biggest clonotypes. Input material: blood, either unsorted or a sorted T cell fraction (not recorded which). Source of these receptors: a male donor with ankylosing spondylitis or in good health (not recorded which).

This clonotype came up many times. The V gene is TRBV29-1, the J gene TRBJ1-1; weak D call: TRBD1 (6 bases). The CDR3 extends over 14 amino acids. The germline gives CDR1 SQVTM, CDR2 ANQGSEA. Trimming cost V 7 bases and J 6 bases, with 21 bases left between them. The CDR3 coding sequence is TGCAGCGCAAATCCCCTTAGGGGGGACGCTGAAGCTTTCTTT. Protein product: CSANPLRGDAEAFF.

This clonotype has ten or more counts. Here the CDR3 DNA reads TGTGCCAGCAGTTTTCAGGGTACTAATGAAAAACTGTTTTTT. Protein sequence: CASSFQGTNEKLFF. The chain uses TRBV12-3 or TRBV12-4 and TRBJ1-4; tentatively, D is TRBD1 (5 bases). V lost 3 bases and J 2 bases, leaving 7 bases between the germline ends. The CDR3 length is 14 residues.

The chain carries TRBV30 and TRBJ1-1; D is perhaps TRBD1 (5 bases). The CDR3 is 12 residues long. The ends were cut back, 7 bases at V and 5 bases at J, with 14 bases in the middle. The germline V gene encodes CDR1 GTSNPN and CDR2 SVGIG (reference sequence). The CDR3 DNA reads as TGTGCCTCGATGCGGGGGGTAACTGAAGCTTTCTTT. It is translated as CASMRGVTEAFF.

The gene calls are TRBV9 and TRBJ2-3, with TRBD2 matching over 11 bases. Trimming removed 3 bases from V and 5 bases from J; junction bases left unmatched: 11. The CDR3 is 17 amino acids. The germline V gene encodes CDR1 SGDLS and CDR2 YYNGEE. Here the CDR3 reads CASSGLSGGASGDTQYF. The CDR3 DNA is TGTGCCAGCAGCGGACTTAGCGGGGGGGCCTCGGGAGATACGCAGTATTTT.

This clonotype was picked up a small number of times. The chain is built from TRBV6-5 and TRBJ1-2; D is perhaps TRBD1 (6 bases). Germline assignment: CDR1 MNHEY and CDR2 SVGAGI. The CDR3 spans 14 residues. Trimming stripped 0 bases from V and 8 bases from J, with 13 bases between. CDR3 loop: CASSYSTGFRGYTF. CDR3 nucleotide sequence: TGTGCCAGCAGTTACTCTACAGGGTTTCGGGGCTACACCTTC.

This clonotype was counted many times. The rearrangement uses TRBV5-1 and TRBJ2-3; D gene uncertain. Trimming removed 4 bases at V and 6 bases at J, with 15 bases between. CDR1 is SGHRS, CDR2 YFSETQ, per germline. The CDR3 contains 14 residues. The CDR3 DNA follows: TGCGCCAGCAGCAAGGGCATGTCTTACGATACGCAGTATTTT. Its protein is CASSKGMSYDTQYF.

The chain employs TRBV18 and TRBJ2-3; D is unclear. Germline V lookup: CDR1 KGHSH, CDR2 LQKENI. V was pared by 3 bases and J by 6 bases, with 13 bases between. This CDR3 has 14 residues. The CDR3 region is CASSPSGPGDTQYF. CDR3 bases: TGTGCCAGCTCACCTTCCGGTCCCGGTGATACGCAGTATTTT.

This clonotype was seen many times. The CDR3 nucleotides read TGTGCCAGCAGCCGGGGGGAGACTAGCGGGCGAACAGATACGCAGTATTTT. This translates into CASSRGETSGRTDTQYF. The chain is built from TRBV4-2 and TRBJ2-3; 10 bases map to TRBD2. Germline CDR1 LGHNA, CDR2 YNFKEQ. This CDR3 is built from 17 residues. With 4 bases clipped from V and 3 bases from J, the junction kept 10 bases outside the gene matches.

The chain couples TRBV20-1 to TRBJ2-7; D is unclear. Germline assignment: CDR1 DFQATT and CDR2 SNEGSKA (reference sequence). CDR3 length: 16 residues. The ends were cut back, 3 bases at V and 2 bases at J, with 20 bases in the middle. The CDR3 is CSASPHILDRPYEQYF. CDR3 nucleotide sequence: TGCAGTGCTAGTCCCCATATTTTGGATAGGCCCTACGAGCAGTACTTC.

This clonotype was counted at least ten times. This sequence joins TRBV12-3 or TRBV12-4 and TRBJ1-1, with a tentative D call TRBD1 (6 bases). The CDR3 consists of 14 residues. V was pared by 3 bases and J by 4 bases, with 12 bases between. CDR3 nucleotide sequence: TGTGCCAGCAGTTTCCAGGGGCCGAGCACTGAAGCTTTCTTT. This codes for CASSFQGPSTEAFF.

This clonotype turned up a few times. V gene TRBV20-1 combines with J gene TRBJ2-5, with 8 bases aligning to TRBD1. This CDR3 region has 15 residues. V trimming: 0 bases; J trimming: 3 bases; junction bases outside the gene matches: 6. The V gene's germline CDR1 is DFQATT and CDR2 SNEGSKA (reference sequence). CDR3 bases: TGCAGTGCTAGAGATAAGGACAGGGTTGAAGAGACCCAGTACTTC. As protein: CSARDKDRVEETQYF.

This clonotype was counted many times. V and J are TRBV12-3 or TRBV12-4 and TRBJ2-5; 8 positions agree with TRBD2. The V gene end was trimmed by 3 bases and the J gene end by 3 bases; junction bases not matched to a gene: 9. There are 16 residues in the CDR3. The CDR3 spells CASSFLSGGAEETQYF. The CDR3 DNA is TGTGCCAGCAGTTTTTTATCCGGGGGGGCTGAAGAGACCCAGTACTTC.

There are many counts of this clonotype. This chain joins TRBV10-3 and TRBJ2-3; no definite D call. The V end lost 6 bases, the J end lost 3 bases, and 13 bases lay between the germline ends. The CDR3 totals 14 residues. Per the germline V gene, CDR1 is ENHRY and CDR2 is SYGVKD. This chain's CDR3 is CAISLESGTDTQYF. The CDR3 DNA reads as TGTGCCATCAGCCTTGAGTCTGGGACAGATACGCAGTATTTT.

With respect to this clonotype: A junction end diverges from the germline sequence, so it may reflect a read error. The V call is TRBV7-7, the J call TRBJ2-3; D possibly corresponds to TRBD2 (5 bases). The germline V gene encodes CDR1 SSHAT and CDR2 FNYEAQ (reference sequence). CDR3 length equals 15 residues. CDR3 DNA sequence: TGTGCTAGCAGCCAGCGACTAAGCGAGACAGATACGCAGTATTTT. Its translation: CASSQRLSETDTQYF.

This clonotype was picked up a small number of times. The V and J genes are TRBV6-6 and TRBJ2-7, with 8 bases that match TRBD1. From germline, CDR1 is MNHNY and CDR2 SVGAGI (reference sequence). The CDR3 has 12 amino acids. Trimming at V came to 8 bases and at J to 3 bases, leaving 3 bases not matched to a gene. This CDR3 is CASLDRVYEQYF. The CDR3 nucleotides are TGTGCCAGCCTGGACAGGGTCTACGAGCAGTACTTC.

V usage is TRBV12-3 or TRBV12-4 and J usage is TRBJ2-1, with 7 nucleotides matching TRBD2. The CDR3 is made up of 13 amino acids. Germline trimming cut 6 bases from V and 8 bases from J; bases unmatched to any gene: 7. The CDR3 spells CASSPGGSDEQFF. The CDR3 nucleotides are TGTGCCAGCAGCCCCGGGGGGTCGGATGAGCAGTTCTTC.

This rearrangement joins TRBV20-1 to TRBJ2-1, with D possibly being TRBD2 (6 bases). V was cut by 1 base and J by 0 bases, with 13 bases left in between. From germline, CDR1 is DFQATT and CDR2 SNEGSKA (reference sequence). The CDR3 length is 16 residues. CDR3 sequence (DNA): TGCAGTGCTAGAGTTGGCGGGGCCAGCTCCTACAATGAGCAGTTCTTC. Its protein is CSARVGGASSYNEQFF.

CDR3 protein: CAISESPLAGGQETQYF. In nucleotides, the CDR3 is TGTGCCATCAGTGAGTCCCCACTAGCGGGGGGGCAAGAGACCCAGTACTTC. J is TRBJ2-5 and V is TRBV10-3; 13 bases agree with TRBD2. V shed 0 bases, J shed 2 bases, and the junction held 3 bases outside the gene matches. CDR1 is ENHRY and CDR2 is SYGVKD in the germline V gene. This CDR3 is built from 17 residues.

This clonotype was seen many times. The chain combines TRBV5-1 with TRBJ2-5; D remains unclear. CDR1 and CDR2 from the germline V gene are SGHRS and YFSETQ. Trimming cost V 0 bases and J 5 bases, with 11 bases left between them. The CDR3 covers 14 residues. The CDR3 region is CASSLGDIGETQYF. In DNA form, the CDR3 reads TGCGCCAGCAGCTTGGGCGACATCGGTGAGACCCAGTACTTC.

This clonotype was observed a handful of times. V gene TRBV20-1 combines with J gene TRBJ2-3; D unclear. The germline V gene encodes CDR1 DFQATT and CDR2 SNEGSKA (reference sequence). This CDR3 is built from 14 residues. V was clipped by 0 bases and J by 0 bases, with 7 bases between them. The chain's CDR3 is CSARDGPSTDTQYF. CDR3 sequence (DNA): TGCAGTGCTAGAGATGGTCCTAGCACAGATACGCAGTATTTT.

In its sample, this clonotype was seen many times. CDR3 DNA: TGTGCCAGCAGGGAAGCGATGGGCGAGCCCCAGCATTTT. Translation: CASREAMGEPQHF. The chain uses TRBV12-3 or TRBV12-4 and TRBJ1-5, with no clear D. Trimming stripped 6 bases from V and 8 bases from J, with 14 bases between. The CDR3 runs to 13 residues.